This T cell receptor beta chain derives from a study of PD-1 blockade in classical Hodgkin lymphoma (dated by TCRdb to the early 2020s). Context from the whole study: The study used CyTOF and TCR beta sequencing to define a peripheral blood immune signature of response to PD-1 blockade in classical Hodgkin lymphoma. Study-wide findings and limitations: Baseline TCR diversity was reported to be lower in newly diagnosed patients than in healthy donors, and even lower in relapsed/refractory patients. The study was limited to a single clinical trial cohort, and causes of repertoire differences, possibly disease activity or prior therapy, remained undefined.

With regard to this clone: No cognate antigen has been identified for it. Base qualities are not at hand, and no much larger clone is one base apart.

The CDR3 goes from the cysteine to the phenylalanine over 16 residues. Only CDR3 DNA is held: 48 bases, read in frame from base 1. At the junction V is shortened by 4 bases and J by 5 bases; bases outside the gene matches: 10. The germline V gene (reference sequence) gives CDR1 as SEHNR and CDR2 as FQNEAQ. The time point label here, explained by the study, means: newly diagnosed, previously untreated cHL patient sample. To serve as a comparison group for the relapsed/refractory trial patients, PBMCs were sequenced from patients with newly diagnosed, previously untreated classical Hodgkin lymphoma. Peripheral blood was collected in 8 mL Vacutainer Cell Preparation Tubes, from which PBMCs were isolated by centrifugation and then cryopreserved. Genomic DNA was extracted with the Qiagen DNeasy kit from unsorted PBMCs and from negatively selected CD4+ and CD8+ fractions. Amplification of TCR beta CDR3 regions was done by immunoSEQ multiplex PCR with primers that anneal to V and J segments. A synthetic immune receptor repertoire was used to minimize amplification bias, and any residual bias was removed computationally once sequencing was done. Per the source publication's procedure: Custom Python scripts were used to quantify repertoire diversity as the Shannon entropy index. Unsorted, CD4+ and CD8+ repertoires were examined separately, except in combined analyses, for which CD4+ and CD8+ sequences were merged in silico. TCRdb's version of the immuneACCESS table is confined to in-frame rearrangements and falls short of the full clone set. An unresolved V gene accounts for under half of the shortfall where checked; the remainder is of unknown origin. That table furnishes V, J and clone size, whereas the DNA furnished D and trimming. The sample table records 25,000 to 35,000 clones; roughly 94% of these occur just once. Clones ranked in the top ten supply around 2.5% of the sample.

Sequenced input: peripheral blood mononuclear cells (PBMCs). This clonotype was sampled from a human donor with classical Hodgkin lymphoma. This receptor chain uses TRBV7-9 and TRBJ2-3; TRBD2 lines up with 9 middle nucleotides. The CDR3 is CASSSPLAGGRDTQYF. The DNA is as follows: TGTGCCAGCAGCTCCCCCCTGGCGGGAGGGCGAGATACGCAGTATTTT.